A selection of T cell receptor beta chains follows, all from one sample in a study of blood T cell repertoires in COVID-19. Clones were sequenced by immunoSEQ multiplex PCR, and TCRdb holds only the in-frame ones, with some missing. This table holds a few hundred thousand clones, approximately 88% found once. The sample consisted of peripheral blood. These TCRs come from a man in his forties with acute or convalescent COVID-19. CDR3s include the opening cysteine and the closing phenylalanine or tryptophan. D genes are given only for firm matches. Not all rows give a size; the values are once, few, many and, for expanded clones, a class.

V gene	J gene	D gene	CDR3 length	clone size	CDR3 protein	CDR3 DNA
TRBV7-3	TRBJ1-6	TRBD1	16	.	CASSSPRQGKGSPLHF	TGTGCCAGCAGCTCCCCCCGACAGGGGAAGGGATCACCCCTCCACTTT
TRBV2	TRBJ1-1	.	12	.	CASSFVDTEAFF	TGTGCCAGCAGTTTTGTAGACACTGAAGCTTTCTTT
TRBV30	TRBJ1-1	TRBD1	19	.	CAWSEHLPGQLGTNTEAFF	TGTGCCTGGAGTGAGCACTTGCCGGGACAGCTCGGAACGAACACTGAAGCTTTCTTT
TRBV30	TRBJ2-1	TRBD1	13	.	CAWRTGAYNEQFF	TGTGCCTGGAGGACAGGGGCTTACAATGAGCAGTTCTTC
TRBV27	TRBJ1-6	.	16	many	CASSFLPGPYNSPLHF	TGTGCCAGCAGTTTTTTGCCAGGCCCCTATAATTCACCCCTCCACTTT
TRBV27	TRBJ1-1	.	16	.	CASSFLRAGLNTEAFF	TGTGCCAGCAGTTTCCTGCGTGCAGGGTTGAACACTGAAGCTTTCTTT
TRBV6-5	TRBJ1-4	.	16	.	CASSYPQPPPNEKLFF	TGTGCCAGCAGTTACCCACAACCGCCTCCTAATGAAAAACTGTTTTTT
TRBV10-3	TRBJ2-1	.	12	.	CAISEVLHEQFF	TGTGCCATCAGTGAGGTCCTCCATGAGCAGTTCTTC
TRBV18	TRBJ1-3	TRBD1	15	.	CASSPVAGQRNTIYF	TGTGCCAGCTCACCAGTAGCGGGACAGAGAAACACCATATATTTT
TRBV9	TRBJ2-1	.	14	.	CASSAEVKGNEQFF	TGTGCCAGCAGCGCCGAAGTTAAGGGGAATGAGCAGTTCTTC
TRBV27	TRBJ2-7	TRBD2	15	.	CASRLTGGRSYEQYF	TGTGCCAGCAGACTAACGGGGGGTCGATCCTACGAGCAGTACTTC
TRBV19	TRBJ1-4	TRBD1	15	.	CASSIKTGGYEKLFF	TGTGCCAGTAGTATAAAGACAGGGGGCTATGAAAAACTGTTTTTT
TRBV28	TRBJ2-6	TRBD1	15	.	CASSWTGSGANVLTF	TGTGCCAGCAGTTGGACAGGGTCTGGGGCCAACGTCCTGACTTTC
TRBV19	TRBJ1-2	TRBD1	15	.	CASSPGGESNYGYTF	TGTGCCAGTAGTCCAGGGGGCGAATCTAACTATGGCTACACCTTC
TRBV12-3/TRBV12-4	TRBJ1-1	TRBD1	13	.	CASSPRTGFLVFF	TGTGCCAGCAGTCCCCGGACAGGGTTCTTAGTTTTCTTT
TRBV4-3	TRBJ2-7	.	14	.	CASSLTTGAHEQYF	TGCGCCAGCAGCCTCACGACGGGAGCTCACGAGCAGTACTTC